A single sample gave rise to the 9 T cell receptor beta chains below, sequenced in a study of shared clonotypes between healthy human individuals. The assay was immunoSEQ multiplex PCR, and TCRdb's table has in-frame clones only and misses some. The data show about 480,000 clones, 60% to 80% seen once. Sample: PBMCs. These receptors were taken from a woman aged 40 to 55 in good health. Some clones in this sample may be carry-over from other donors' samples.

Turning to this clone: This may be a read error, as it is one base from a much larger clone. The V and J genes are TRBV6-6 and TRBJ1-5; D gene unclear. Germline V gives CDR1 MNHNY, CDR2 SVGAGI (reference sequence). The CDR3 covers 14 residues. CDR3 in DNA: TGTGCCAGCGTCGGCGCCTTGAGCAATAAGCCCCAGCATTTT. Residues: CASVGALSNKPQHF.

V gene TRBV6-5 combines with J gene TRBJ2-5; no reliable D call. CDR1 and CDR2 (germline): MNHEY, SVGAGI. This CDR3 is 14 amino acids long. Between the trimmed V and J ends, which lost 0 bases and 3 bases, there was a span of 8 bases. CDR3 sequence: CASSYSAGEETQYF. The CDR3 nucleotides are TGTGCCAGCAGTTACTCTGCAGGTGAAGAGACCCAGTACTTC.

The rearrangement joins TRBV28 to TRBJ1-2; maybe TRBD1 (6 bases). The CDR3 sequence is 14 residues long. The V end was cut by 6 bases, the J end by 6 bases, with 17 bases between. CDR1 MDHEN and CDR2 SYDVKM come from the germline V gene. The CDR3 DNA is TGTGCCAGCAGCCTACCGACAGGTCCCGATGGCTACACCTTC. This encodes CASSLPTGPDGYTF.

In this sample, this clone turned up a few times. This chain joins TRBV19 and TRBJ1-4; 10 nucleotides align to TRBD1. CDR3 size: 15 residues. Germline values: CDR1 LNHDA, CDR2 SQIVND (reference sequence). Germline trimming cut 6 bases from V and 6 bases from J; bases unmatched to any gene: 7. The chain's CDR3 is CASSPRGQGHEKLFF. DNA for the CDR3: TGTGCCAGTAGCCCCCGGGGACAGGGGCATGAAAAACTGTTTTTT.

This clone was recorded only once. The chain combines TRBV2 with TRBJ1-2; unclear D gene. The V gene's germline CDR1 is SNHLY and CDR2 FYNNEI. This CDR3 is built from 13 residues. The V and J ends lost 6 bases and 6 bases respectively, with 14 bases between them. The CDR3 DNA follows: TGTGCCAGCAGCGAGCGGGGATTTCATGGCTACACCTTC. This translates into CASSERGFHGYTF.

V is TRBV9 and J is TRBJ2-2; a possible D gene is TRBD2 (5 bases). Germline V CDR1 and CDR2: SGDLS, YYNGEE. The CDR3 is 17 amino acids. V was clipped by 4 bases and J by 7 bases, with 23 bases between them. CDR3 residues: CASSLGGGLGVGGELFF. The CDR3 DNA follows: TGTGCCAGCAGCCTAGGCGGCGGTTTGGGAGTGGGCGGGGAGCTGTTTTTT.

This clone occurred once. The chain recombines TRBV19 with TRBJ2-2; D is unclear. Germline V gene sequence: CDR1 LNHDA, CDR2 SQIVND (reference sequence). This CDR3 contains 17 residues. Trimming pared 2 bases from V and 2 bases from J, leaving 15 bases between. For the CDR3, the DNA is TGTGCCAGTAGTATAAGTACCGGGCCCCTAAACACCGGGGAGCTGTTTTTT. This gives the protein CASSISTGPLNTGELFF.

V gene TRBV25-1 combines with J gene TRBJ2-3; weak D call: TRBD1 (6 bases). From germline, CDR1 is MGHDK and CDR2 SYGVNS. V was shortened by 6 bases and J by 9 bases, with 13 bases between the two germline ends. The CDR3 extends over 12 amino acids. CDR3: CASSRTDWTQYF. CDR3 in DNA: TGTGCCAGCAGCAGGACAGATTGGACGCAGTATTTT.

The V call is TRBV4-2, the J call TRBJ1-5, with unresolved D. CDR3 size: 14 residues. In germline, CDR1 is LGHNA, CDR2 YNFKEQ. Trimming took 2 bases from V and 7 from J, leaving 12 bases between them. CDR3 DNA: TGTGCCAGCAGCCAATCCTACGGAGAACAGCCCCAGCATTTT. It specifies CASSQSYGEQPQHF.